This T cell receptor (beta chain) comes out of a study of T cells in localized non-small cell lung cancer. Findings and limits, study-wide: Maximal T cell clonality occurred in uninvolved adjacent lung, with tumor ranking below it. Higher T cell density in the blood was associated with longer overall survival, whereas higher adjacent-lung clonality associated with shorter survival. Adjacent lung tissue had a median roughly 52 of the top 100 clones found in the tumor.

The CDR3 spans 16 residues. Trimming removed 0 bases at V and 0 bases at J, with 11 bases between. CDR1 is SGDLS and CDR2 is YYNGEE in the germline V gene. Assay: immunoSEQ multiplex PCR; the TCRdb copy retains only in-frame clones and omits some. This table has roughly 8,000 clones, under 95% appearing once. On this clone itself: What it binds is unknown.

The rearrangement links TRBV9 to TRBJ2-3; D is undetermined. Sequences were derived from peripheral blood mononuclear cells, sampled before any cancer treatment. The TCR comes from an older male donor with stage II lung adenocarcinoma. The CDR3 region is CASSVGTGTSTDTQYF. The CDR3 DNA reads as TGTGCCAGCAGCGTAGGTACCGGAACTAGCACAGATACGCAGTATTTT.